The 28 T cell receptor beta chains presented below share a single source sample, sequenced in a study of CD8 T cells in ankylosing spondylitis. Findings and limits, study-wide: Made up of about eight highly homologous variants, a TCR beta motif appeared characteristic of ankylosing spondylitis blood.

TCRdb re-called the 5' RACE reads with MiXCR, one entry per CDR3 protein. The table shows hundreds of thousands of distinct CDR3 sequences, with 20% to 30% occurring only once. Their antigens remain unidentified. Material: blood, either unsorted or a sorted T cell fraction (not recorded which). The source is a male donor with ankylosing spondylitis.

In this sample, this clonotype turned up a few times. The J gene is TRBJ2-3, the V gene TRBV10-3; D call uncertain. This CDR3 is built from 14 residues. CDR1 ENHRY and CDR2 SYGVKD come from the germline V gene. V lost 6 bases and J lost 2, with 12 bases in between. This chain's CDR3 is CAIRATASTDTQYF. CDR3 DNA: TGTGCCATCAGAGCGACTGCCTCCACAGATACGCAGTATTTT.

This clonotype was observed a few times. V usage is TRBV7-9 and J usage is TRBJ1-2; D not resolved. Germline assignment: CDR1 SEHNR and CDR2 FQNEAQ (reference sequence). V was clipped by 4 bases and J by 3 bases, with 9 bases between them. This CDR3 has 13 amino acids. CDR3 DNA sequence: TGTGCCAGCAGCTCCGACTGGGACTATGGCTACACCTTC. It translates to CASSSDWDYGYTF. The variable domain in full, completed from reference TRBV7-9 and TRBJ1-2, reads DTGVSQNPRHKITKRGQNVTFRCDPISEHNRLYWYRQTLGQGPEFLTYFQNEAQLEKSRLLSDRFSAERPKGSFSTLEIQRTEQGDSAMYLCASSSDWDYGYTFGSGTRLTVV.

This chain connects TRBV3-1 to TRBJ2-1; TRBD2 might be the D (6 bases). This CDR3 spans 12 amino acids. Trimming pared 4 bases from V and 9 bases from J, leaving 10 bases between. The germline V gene has CDR1 LGHDT and CDR2 YNNKEL (reference sequence). The DNA of the CDR3 is TGTGCCAGCAGCCGGGACTTGGGTGAGCAGTTCTTC. Translation: CASSRDLGEQFF.

The V gene is TRBV13, the J gene TRBJ2-5; perhaps D is TRBD1 or TRBD2 (6 bases each). The CDR3 sequence is 14 residues long. Germline CDR1 reads PRHDT; CDR2 reads FYEKMQ (reference sequence). Trimming stripped 2 bases from V and 5 bases from J, with 12 bases between. The CDR3 DNA is TGTGCCAGCAGCTTAAAAGGAGGGGGGGAGACCCAGTACTTC. Protein product: CASSLKGGGETQYF.

This chain uses TRBV19 with TRBJ2-7; the match to TRBD1 covers 7 bases. The CDR3 loop spans 13 amino acids. Germline trimming cut 4 bases from V and 7 bases from J; bases unmatched to any gene: 7. Germline CDR1 LNHDA, CDR2 SQIVND (reference sequence). The CDR3 nucleotides read TGTGCCAGTAGTACCGGACAGGCTTGGGAGCAGTACTTC. It yields the protein CASSTGQAWEQYF.

This clonotype was counted between two and nine times. The chain couples TRBV5-1 to TRBJ1-1; possibly TRBD1 for D (5 bases). Germline CDR1 reads SGHRS; CDR2 reads YFSETQ. This CDR3 has 14 residues. With 2 bases removed from V and 0 bases from J, the gap between germline ends came to 8 bases. The CDR3 reads CASSFYRLNTEAFF. The CDR3 coding sequence is TGCGCCAGCAGCTTTTACAGGTTGAACACTGAAGCTTTCTTT.

The J gene is TRBJ1-4, the V gene TRBV27; D not certain. Trimming took off 5 bases at V and 4 bases at J, with 2 bases between the two ends. The CDR3 has 11 amino acids. CDR1 MNHEY and CDR2 SMNVEV come from the germline V gene (reference sequence). Written as DNA, the CDR3 is TGTGCCAGCAGTCGTAATGAAAAACTGTTTTTT. Translation gives CASSRNEKLFF.

The rearrangement links TRBV12-3 or TRBV12-4 to TRBJ2-7; D may be TRBD2 (6 bases). The V and J ends lost 3 bases and 5 bases respectively, with 11 bases between them. The CDR3 extends over 13 amino acids. CDR3 nucleotides: TGTGCCAGCAGTTTCGGAGGGTCCCACGAGCAGTACGTC. Translating gives CASSFGGSHEQYV.

The V call is TRBV5-1, the J call TRBJ2-7; the match to TRBD2 covers 14 bases. This CDR3 is 16 amino acids long. CDR1 SGHRS and CDR2 YFSETQ come from the germline V gene. The trim removed 4 bases at V and 2 bases at J, leaving 5 bases unmatched. Written as DNA, the CDR3 is TGCGCCAGCAGCCTCAGGACTAGCGGGAGGACCTACGAGCAGTACTTC. It is translated as CASSLRTSGRTYEQYF.

The V and J genes are TRBV5-1 and TRBJ1-1; maybe TRBD1 (6 bases). Germline CDR1 SGHRS, CDR2 YFSETQ. The CDR3 extends over 15 amino acids. Trimming pared 4 bases from V and 6 bases from J, leaving 19 bases between. CDR3 coding DNA: TGCGCCAGCAGCGCGTCTGGGGGGCAGATCGCTGAAGCTTTCTTT. Its translation is CASSASGGQIAEAFF.

The J gene is TRBJ2-7, the V gene TRBV10-3, with 11 nucleotides matching TRBD1. Germline CDR1 and CDR2: ENHRY and SYGVKD. The trim removed 6 bases at V and 2 bases at J, leaving 3 bases unmatched. This CDR3 has 14 residues. The CDR3 DNA follows: TGTGCCATCAGATCGGGACAGGGGGCCTACGAGCAGTACTTC. Protein: CAIRSGQGAYEQYF.

This chain uses TRBV5-5 with TRBJ1-4; D gene unclear. Trimming took 0 bases from V and 2 from J, leaving 11 bases between them. This CDR3 spans 16 amino acids. CDR1 and CDR2 from the germline V gene are SGHKS and YYEKEE (reference sequence). This CDR3 reads CASSLGVTLTNEKLFF. Written as DNA, the CDR3 is TGTGCCAGCAGCTTGGGAGTGACGCTTACTAATGAAAAACTGTTTTTT.

The chain is built from TRBV13 and TRBJ2-3; maybe TRBD2 (7 bases). V was cut by 5 bases and J by 7 bases, with 16 bases left in between. The CDR3 length is 14 residues. Per germline, CDR1 PRHDT and CDR2 FYEKMQ (reference sequence). The CDR3 nucleotides read TGTGCCAGCAGCCCATCGGGGGGCGTAAATACGCAGTATTTT. As protein: CASSPSGGVNTQYF. Supplemented by reference TRBV13 and TRBJ2-3, the full variable domain reads AAGVIQSPRHLIKEKRETATLKCYPIPRHDTVYWYQQGPGQDPQFLISFYEKMQSDKGSIPDRFSAQQFSDYHSELNMSSLELGDSALYFCASSPSGGVNTQYFGPGTRLTVL.

This clonotype came up many times. The gene calls are TRBV12-3 or TRBV12-4 and TRBJ2-7; D remains unclear. V was pared by 1 base and J by 5 bases, with 9 bases between. The CDR3 runs 13 residues. CDR3 nucleotide sequence: TGTGCCAGCAGTTTAGGGGGATCGGACGAGCAGTACGTC. This sequence encodes CASSLGGSDEQYV.

This clonotype was seen more than once but under ten times. V usage is TRBV24-1 and J usage is TRBJ2-1; TRBD1 matches 8 bases. The CDR3 contains 18 residues. The germline V gene has CDR1 KGHDR and CDR2 SFDVKD. V shed 4 bases, J shed 6 bases, and the junction held 16 bases outside the gene matches. The CDR3 DNA sequence: TGTGCCACCAGTGACCCGGGACAGGTAAGTCCCCCGGGCAATGAGCAGTTCTTC. Its translation is CATSDPGQVSPPGNEQFF.

This clonotype showed up just a few times. V is TRBV11-2 and J is TRBJ2-2; no reliable D call. The CDR3 is 17 residues long. Germline V CDR1 and CDR2: SGHAT, FQNNGV. The V end was cut by 1 base, the J end by 4 bases, with 16 bases between. The chain's CDR3 is CASSLGATYSGTGELFF. In DNA, the CDR3 is TGTGCCAGCAGCTTAGGGGCCACCTACTCGGGCACCGGGGAGCTGTTTTTT.

The chain joins TRBV10-1 to TRBJ2-1, with a tentative D call TRBD2 (5 bases). V lost 0 bases to trimming and J lost 6 bases, with 15 bases between them. There are 16 residues in the CDR3. The V gene's germline CDR1 is WNHNN and CDR2 SYGVQD (reference sequence). CDR3 region: CASSESGGGRGNEQFF. The CDR3 DNA follows: TGCGCCAGCAGTGAGTCGGGCGGAGGACGGGGCAATGAGCAGTTCTTC.

The chain combines TRBV29-1 with TRBJ2-2, with D unclear. Germline lookup yields CDR1 SQVTM and CDR2 ANQGSEA. Between the trimmed V and J ends, which lost 7 bases and 5 bases, there was a span of 14 bases. The CDR3 loop spans 13 amino acids. Here the CDR3 DNA reads TGCAGCGCCTCCCACCGGGCTACCGGGGAGCTGTTTTTT. It yields the protein CSASHRATGELFF.

The chain carries TRBV24-1 and TRBJ2-1; 9 bases are a match to TRBD1. Trimming at V came to 3 bases and at J to 5 bases, leaving 4 bases not matched to a gene. The germline V gene has CDR1 KGHDR and CDR2 SFDVKD. The CDR3 sequence is 15 residues long. The chain's CDR3 is CATSDPRTGDNEQFF. CDR3 nucleotide sequence: TGTGCCACCAGTGATCCAAGGACAGGGGACAATGAGCAGTTCTTC.

The chain carries TRBV11-2 and TRBJ2-3; D remains ambiguous. The CDR3 covers 12 residues. V was shortened by 6 bases and J by 6 bases, with 10 bases between the two germline ends. Germline values: CDR1 SGHAT, CDR2 FQNNGV. CDR3 nucleotide sequence: TGTGCCAGCAGATGGGATGGCGATACGCAGTATTTT. This codes for CASRWDGDTQYF.

This rearrangement joins TRBV4-1 to TRBJ2-5; TRBD2 agrees at 7 bases. The ends lost 0 bases at V and 1 base at J; junction bases unmatched: 8. Germline assignment: CDR1 MGHRA and CDR2 YSYEKL. The CDR3 loop spans 17 amino acids. In nucleotides, the CDR3 is TGCGCCAGCAGCCAAGATTTTACAGCGGGAACCCAAGAGACCCAGTACTTC. Its translation: CASSQDFTAGTQETQYF.

The chain uses TRBV7-9 and TRBJ1-1, with a tentative D call TRBD1 (6 bases). The germline gives CDR1 SEHNR, CDR2 FQNEAQ (reference sequence). V shed 1 base and J shed 6 bases, with 9 bases lying between them. This CDR3 contains 13 residues. The CDR3 sequence: CASSLEGEAEAFF. The CDR3 nucleotides read TGTGCCAGCAGCTTAGAGGGGGAGGCTGAAGCTTTCTTT.

This chain connects TRBV10-3 to TRBJ1-1; D unresolved. The CDR3 is 11 amino acids. Trimming removed 2 bases at V and 8 bases at J, with 6 bases between. Germline lookup yields CDR1 ENHRY and CDR2 SYGVKD. The CDR3 is CAISEGREAFF. The CDR3 DNA is TGTGCCATCAGTGAGGGCAGGGAAGCTTTCTTT.

The rearrangement uses TRBV20-1 and TRBJ2-5; D is unresolved. Trimming took off 6 bases at V and 0 bases at J, with 5 bases between the two ends. This CDR3 region has 11 residues. Germline values: CDR1 DFQATT, CDR2 SNEGSKA (reference sequence). CDR3 coding DNA: TGCAGTGCCTTGTACCAAGAGACCCAGTACTTC. Its translation: CSALYQETQYF.

This clonotype was counted between two and nine times. The chain links TRBV7-2 to TRBJ1-2; TRBD1 matches at 8 bases. The CDR3 runs to 17 residues. Trimming at V came to 1 base and at J to 5 bases, leaving 12 bases not matched to a gene. Per the germline V gene, CDR1 is SGHTA and CDR2 is FQGNSA. For the CDR3, the DNA is TGTGCCAGCAGCTTAGGCAGCACCCCGGGACAGGCTTATGGCTACACCTTC. Its protein is CASSLGSTPGQAYGYTF.

The CDR3 coding sequence is TGTGCCAGCAGTGAGGGGACGGTGAACACTGAAGCTTTCTTT. Its translation is CASSEGTVNTEAFF. V gene TRBV12-3 or TRBV12-4 combines with J gene TRBJ1-1; D is possibly TRBD1 (5 bases). The CDR3 spans 14 residues. V shed 5 bases and J shed 0 bases, with 10 bases lying between them.

This clonotype was detected a few times. J is TRBJ1-2 and V is TRBV5-6, with 12 bases identical to TRBD1. The CDR3 spans 20 residues. V was clipped by 4 bases and J by 0 bases; unmatched bases: 16. Per the germline V gene, CDR1 is SGHDT and CDR2 is YYEEEE. The CDR3 DNA follows: TGTGCCAGCAGCCGTGTACCGGGACAGGGGGCATGGCGAACTAACTATGGCTACACCTTC. Its translation is CASSRVPGQGAWRTNYGYTF.

The chain has TRBV5-1 and TRBJ2-5, with 7 bases matching TRBD1. This CDR3 spans 13 amino acids. V trimming: 4 bases; J trimming: 9 bases; junction bases outside the gene matches: 9. Germline V lookup: CDR1 SGHRS, CDR2 YFSETQ. The CDR3, as DNA: TGCGCCAGCAGCCCGGACAGGCCCGCGGCCCAGTACTTC. It translates to CASSPDRPAAQYF.